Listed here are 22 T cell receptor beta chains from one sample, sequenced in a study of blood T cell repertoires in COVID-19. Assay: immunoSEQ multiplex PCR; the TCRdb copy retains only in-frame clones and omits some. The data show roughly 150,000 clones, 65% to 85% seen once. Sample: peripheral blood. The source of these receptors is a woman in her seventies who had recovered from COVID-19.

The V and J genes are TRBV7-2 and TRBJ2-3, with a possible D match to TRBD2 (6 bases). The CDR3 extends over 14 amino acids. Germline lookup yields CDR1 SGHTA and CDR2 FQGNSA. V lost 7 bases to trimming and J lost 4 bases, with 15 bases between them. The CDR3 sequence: CASTLAGFADTQYF. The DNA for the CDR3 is TGTGCCAGCACCCTGGCGGGGTTCGCAGATACGCAGTATTTT.

CDR3 bases: TGTGCCAGCAGTGAATATGGGGGGGCCGCGGATCAGCCCCAGCATTTT. It translates to CASSEYGGAADQPQHF. V gene TRBV25-1 combines with J gene TRBJ1-5; D possibly corresponds to TRBD1 (6 bases). Germline values: CDR1 MGHDK, CDR2 SYGVNS. Deletions cut 0 bases from V and 5 bases from J, with 14 bases between. This CDR3 has 16 residues.

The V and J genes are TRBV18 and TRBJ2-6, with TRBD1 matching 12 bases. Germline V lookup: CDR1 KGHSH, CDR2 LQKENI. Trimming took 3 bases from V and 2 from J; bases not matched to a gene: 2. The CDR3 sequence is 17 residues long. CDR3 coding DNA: TGTGCCAGCTCACCTTGGGACAGGGGGCCTGGGGCCAACGTCCTGACTTTC. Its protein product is CASSPWDRGPGANVLTF.

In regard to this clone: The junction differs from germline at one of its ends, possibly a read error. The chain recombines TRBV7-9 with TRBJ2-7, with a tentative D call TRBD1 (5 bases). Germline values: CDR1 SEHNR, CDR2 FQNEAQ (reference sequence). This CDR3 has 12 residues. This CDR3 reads CASSLAGRAPFF. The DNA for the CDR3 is TGTGCCAGCAGCTTAGCGGGCAGGGCCCCCTTCTTC.

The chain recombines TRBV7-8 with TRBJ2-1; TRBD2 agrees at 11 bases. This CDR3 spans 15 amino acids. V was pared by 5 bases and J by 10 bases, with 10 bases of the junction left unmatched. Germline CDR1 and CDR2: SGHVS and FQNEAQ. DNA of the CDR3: TGTGCCAGCAGCATTCGTCCGGGACTAGCGGAAGAGCAGTTCTTC. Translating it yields CASSIRPGLAEEQFF.

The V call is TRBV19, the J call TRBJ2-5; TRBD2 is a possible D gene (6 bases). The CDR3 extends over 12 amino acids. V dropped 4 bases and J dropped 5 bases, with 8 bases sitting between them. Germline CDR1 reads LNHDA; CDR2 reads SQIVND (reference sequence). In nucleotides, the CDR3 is TGTGCCAGTAGTAGCGGGGCCGAGACCCAGTACTTC. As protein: CASSSGAETQYF.

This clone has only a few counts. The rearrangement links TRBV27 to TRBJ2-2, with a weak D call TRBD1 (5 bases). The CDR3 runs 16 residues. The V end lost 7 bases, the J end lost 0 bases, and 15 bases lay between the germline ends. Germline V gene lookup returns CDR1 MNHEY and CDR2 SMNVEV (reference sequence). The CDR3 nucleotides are TGTGCCAGCACCCTTTGGGGCGGTACGAACACCGGGGAGCTGTTTTTT. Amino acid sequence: CASTLWGGTNTGELFF.

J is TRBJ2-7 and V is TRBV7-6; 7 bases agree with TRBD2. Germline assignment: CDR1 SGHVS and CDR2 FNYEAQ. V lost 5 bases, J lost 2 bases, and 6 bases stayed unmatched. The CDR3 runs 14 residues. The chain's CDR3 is CASSRGDGAYEQYF. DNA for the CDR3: TGTGCCAGCAGCCGGGGGGACGGGGCCTACGAGCAGTACTTC.

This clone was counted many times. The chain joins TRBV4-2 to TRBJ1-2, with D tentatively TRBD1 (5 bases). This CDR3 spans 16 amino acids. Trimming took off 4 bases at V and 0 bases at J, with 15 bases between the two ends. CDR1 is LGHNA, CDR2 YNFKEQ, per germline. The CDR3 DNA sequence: TGTGCCAGCAGCCCCCTGGGGGGAGCACCTAACTATGGCTACACCTTC. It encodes CASSPLGGAPNYGYTF.

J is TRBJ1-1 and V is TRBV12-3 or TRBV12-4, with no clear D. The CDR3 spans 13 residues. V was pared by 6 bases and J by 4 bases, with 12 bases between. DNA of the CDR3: TGTGCCAGCAGCCCCAGGTTGGGCACTGAAGCTTTCTTT. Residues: CASSPRLGTEAFF.

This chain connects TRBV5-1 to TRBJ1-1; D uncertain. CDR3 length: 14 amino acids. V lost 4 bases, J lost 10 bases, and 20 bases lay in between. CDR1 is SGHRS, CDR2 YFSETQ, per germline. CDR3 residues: CASSTSGWAPSAFF. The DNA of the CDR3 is TGCGCCAGCAGCACATCGGGGTGGGCACCTTCAGCTTTCTTT. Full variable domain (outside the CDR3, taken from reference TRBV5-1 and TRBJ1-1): KAGVTQTPRYLIKTRGQQVTLSCSPISGHRSVSWYQQTPGQGLQFLFEYFSETQRNKGNFPGRFSGRQFSNSRSEMNVSTLELGDSALYLCASSTSGWAPSAFFGQGTRLTVV.

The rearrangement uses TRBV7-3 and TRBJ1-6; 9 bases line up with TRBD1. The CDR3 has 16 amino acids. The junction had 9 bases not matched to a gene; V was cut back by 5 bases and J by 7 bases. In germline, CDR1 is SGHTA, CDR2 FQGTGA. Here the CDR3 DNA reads TGTGCCAGCAGCCCAATAGGGACAGGGTTCAATTCACCCCTCCACTTT. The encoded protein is CASSPIGTGFNSPLHF.

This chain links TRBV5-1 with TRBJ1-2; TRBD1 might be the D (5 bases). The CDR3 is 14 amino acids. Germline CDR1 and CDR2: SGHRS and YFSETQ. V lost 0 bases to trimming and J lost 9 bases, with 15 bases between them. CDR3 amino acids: CASSLVGGEGRYTF. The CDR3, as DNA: TGCGCCAGCAGCTTGGTGGGGGGTGAGGGCCGCTACACCTTC.

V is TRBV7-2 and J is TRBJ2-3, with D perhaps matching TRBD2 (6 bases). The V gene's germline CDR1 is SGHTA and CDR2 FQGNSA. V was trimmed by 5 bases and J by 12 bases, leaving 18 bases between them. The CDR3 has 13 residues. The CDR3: CASSPPARDPQYF. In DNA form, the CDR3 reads TGTGCCAGCAGCCCCCCCGCGCGGGACCCACAGTATTTT.

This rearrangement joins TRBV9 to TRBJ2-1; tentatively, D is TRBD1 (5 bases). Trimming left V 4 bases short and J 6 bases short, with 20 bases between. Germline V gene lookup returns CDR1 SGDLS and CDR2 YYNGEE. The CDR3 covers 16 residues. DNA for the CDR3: TGTGCCAGCAGCAAGGGGCCCAGCCCCCTGGGCAATGAGCAGTTCTTC. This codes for CASSKGPSPLGNEQFF. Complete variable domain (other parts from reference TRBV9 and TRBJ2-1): DSGVTQTPKHLITATGQRVTLRCSPRSGDLSVYWYQQSLDQGLQFLIQYYNGEERAKGNILERFSAQQFPDLHSELNLSSLELGDSALYFCASSKGPSPLGNEQFFGPGTRLTVL.

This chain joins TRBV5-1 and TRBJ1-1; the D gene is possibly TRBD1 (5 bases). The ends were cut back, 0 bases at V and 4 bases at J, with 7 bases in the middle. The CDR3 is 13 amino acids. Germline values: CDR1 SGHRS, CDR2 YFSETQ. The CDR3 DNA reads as TGCGCCAGCAGCTTGGGGGGCGGCACTGAAGCTTTCTTT. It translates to CASSLGGGTEAFF.

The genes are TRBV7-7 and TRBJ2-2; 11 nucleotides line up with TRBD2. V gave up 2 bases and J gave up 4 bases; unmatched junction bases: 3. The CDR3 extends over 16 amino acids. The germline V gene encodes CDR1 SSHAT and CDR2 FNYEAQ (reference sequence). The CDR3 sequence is CASSLIAGGVTGELFF. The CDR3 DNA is TGTGCCAGCAGCTTAATAGCGGGAGGGGTCACCGGGGAGCTGTTTTTT.

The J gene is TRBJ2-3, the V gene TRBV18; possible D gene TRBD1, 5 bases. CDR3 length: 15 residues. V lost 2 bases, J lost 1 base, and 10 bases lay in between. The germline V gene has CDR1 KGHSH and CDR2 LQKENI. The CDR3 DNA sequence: TGTGCCAGCTCACCAGTCCCCAGGGGCACAGATACGCAGTATTTT. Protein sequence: CASSPVPRGTDTQYF.

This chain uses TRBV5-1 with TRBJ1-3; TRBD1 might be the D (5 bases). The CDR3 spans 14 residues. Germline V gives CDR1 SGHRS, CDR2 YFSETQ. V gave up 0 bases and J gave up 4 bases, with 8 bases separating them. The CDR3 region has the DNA TGCGCCAGCAGCTTGGCAGGGCCGGGAAACACCATATATTTT. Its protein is CASSLAGPGNTIYF.

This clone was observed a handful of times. Here the CDR3 reads CASSQYTGTTIGYTF. In nucleotides, the CDR3 is TGTGCCAGCAGCCAATATACAGGGACCACTATTGGCTACACCTTC. The chain recombines TRBV16 with TRBJ1-2, with a tentative D call TRBD1 (6 bases). In germline, CDR1 is KGHSY, CDR2 FQNENV. The CDR3 totals 15 residues. The V gene lost 1 base and the J gene lost 7 bases, with 16 bases spanning the gap.

CDR3 residues: CASSSGTSGYNEQFF. The CDR3, as DNA: TGTGCCAGCAGCAGCGGGACTAGCGGATACAATGAGCAGTTCTTC. The rearrangement links TRBV5-4 to TRBJ2-1; 11 bases line up with TRBD2. CDR1 is SGHNT, CDR2 YYREEE, per germline (reference sequence). V lost 4 bases to trimming and J lost 4 bases; unmatched junction nucleotides: 4. There are 15 residues in the CDR3. The full variable domain, with the rest looked up from reference TRBV5-4 and TRBJ2-1, is ETGVTQSPTHLIKTRGQQVTLRCSSQSGHNTVSWYQQALGQGPQFIFQYYREEENGRGNFPPRFSGLQFPNYSSELNVNALELDDSALYLCASSSGTSGYNEQFFGPGTRLTVL.

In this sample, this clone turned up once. The CDR3: CASSLWAGMGNQPQHF. As DNA, the CDR3 is TGTGCCAGCAGTTTATGGGCGGGGATGGGCAATCAGCCCCAGCATTTT. J is TRBJ1-5 and V is TRBV28; D is uncertain. V lost 0 bases and J lost 2, with 11 bases in between. From germline, CDR1 is MDHEN and CDR2 SYDVKM. The CDR3 spans 16 residues.